The TCR beta chain under discussion was sequenced for a study of T cell responses to AZD1222 COVID-19 vaccine. Study-wide results and limits: Reportedly, nearly half the spike-specific TCRs target unmutated variant regions. Once two AZD1222 doses were given, Spike-specific TCR breadth and depth went up. Among the donors, most were white British and more were female, and clonal diversity was possibly underestimated. Sampling captured repertoires only after the peak T cell response.

Produced via immunoSEQ multiplex PCR; TCRdb's table is partial and in-frame only. This table holds 150,000 to 200,000 clones, around 95% found once. Turning to this clone: The target antigen is unknown.

The clonotype comes from an adult in good health. Here the sequenced sample was peripheral blood, taken on day 0 of AZD1222 vaccination.

Here the CDR3 DNA reads TGTGCCAGCAGCTTGACGCCAACAGGTGCGAACACTGAAGCTTTCTTT. It is translated as CASSLTPTGANTEAFF. The chain links TRBV7-9 to TRBJ1-1; possibly TRBD1 for D (5 bases). CDR1 SEHNR and CDR2 FQNEAQ come from the germline V gene (reference sequence). Trimming removed 3 bases at V and 1 base at J, with 15 bases between. The CDR3 is 16 amino acids.